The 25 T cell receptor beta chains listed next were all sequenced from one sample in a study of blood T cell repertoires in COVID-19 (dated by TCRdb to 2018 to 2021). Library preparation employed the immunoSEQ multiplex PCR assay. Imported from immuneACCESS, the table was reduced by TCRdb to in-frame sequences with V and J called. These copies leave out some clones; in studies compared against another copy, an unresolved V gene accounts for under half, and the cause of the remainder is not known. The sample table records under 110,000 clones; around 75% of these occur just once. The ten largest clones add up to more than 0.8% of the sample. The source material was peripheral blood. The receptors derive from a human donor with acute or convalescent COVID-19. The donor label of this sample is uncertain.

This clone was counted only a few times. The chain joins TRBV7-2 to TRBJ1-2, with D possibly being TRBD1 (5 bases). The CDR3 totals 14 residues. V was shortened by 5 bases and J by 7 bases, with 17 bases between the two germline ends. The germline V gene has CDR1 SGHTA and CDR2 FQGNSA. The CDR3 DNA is TGTGCCAGCAGCCCTCGGCAGGGAATGGGTGGCTACACCTTC. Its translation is CASSPRQGMGGYTF.

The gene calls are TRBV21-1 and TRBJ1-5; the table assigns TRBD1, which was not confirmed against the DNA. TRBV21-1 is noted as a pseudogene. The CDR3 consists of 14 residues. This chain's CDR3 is CASSKDRVNQPQHF. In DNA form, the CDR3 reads TGTGCCAGCAGCAAAGACAGGGTCAATCAGCCCCAGCATTTT.

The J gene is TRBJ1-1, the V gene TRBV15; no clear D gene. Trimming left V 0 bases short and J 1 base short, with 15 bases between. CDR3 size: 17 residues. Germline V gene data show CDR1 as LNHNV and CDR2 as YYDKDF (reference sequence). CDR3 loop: CATSRDFGTRKNTEAFF. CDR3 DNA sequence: TGTGCCACCAGCAGAGATTTTGGTACAAGAAAGAACACTGAAGCTTTCTTT.

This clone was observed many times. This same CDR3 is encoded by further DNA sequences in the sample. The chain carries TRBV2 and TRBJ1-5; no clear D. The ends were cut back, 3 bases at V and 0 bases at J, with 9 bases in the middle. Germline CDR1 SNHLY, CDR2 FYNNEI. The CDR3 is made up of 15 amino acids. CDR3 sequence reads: CASSDRRLSNQPQHF. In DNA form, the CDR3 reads TGTGCCAGCAGTGATAGGCGGCTTAGCAATCAGCCCCAGCATTTT.

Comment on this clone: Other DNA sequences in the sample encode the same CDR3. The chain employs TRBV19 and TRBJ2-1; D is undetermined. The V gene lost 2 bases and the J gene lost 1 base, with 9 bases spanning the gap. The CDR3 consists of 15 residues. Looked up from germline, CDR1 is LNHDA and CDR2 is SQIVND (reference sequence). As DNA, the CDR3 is TGTGCCAGTAGTATAATGTCGTCGTCCTACAATGAGCAGTTCTTC. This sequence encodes CASSIMSSSYNEQFF.

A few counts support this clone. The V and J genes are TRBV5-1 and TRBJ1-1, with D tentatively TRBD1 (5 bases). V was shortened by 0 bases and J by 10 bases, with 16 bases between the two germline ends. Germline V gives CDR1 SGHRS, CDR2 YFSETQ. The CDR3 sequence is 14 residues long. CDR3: CASSLDRKAPSAFF. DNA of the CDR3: TGCGCCAGCAGCTTGGACAGGAAGGCTCCTTCAGCTTTCTTT.

CDR3: CASSQVPRANTGELFF. CDR3 nucleotide sequence: TGTGCCAGCAGCCAAGTTCCTCGCGCGAACACCGGGGAGCTGTTTTTT. This rearrangement joins TRBV3-1 (or the pseudogene TRBV3-2) to TRBJ2-2, with D uncertain. Germline V CDR1 and CDR2: LGHDT, YNNKEL (reference sequence). The CDR3 contains 16 residues. V was trimmed by 1 base and J by 0 bases, leaving 9 bases between them.

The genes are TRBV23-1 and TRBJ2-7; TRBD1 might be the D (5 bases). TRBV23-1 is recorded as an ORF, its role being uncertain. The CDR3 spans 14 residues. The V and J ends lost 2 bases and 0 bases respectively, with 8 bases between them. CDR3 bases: TGCGCCAGCAGTCAAGACAGTCCCTCCTACGAGCAGTACTTC. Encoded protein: CASSQDSPSYEQYF.

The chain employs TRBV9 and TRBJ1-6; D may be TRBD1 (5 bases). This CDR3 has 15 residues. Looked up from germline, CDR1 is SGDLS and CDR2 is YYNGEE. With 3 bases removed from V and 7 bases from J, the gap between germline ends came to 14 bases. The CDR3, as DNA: TGTGCCAGCAGCGCGAACAGGTTTCCCAATTCACCCCTCCACTTT. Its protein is CASSANRFPNSPLHF. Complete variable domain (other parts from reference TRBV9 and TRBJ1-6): DSGVTQTPKHLITATGQRVTLRCSPRSGDLSVYWYQQSLDQGLQFLIQYYNGEERAKGNILERFSAQQFPDLHSELNLSSLELGDSALYFCASSANRFPNSPLHFGNGTRLTVT.

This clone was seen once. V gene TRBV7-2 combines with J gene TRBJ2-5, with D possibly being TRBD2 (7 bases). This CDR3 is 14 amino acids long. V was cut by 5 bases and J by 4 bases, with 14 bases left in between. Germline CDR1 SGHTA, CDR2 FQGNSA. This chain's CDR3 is CASSPGGQGETQYF. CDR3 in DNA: TGTGCCAGCAGCCCCGGGGGGCAGGGAGAGACCCAGTACTTC.

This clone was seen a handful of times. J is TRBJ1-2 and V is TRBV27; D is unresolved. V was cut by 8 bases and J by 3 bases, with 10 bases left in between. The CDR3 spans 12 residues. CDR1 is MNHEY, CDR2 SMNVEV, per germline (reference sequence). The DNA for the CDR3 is TGTGCCAGCGGCGGGATGCACTATGGCTACACCTTC. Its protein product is CASGGMHYGYTF.

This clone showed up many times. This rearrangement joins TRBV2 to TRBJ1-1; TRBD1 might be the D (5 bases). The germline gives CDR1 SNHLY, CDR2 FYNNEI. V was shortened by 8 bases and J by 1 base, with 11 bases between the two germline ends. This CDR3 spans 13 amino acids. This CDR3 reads CASGIDRNTEAFF. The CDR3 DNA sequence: TGTGCCAGCGGAATTGACAGGAACACTGAAGCTTTCTTT.

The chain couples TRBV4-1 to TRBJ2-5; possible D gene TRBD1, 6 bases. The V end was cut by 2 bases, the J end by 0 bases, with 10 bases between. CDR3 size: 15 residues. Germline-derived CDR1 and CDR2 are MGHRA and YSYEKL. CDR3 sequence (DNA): TGCGCCAGCAGCCAAACCGGGACATACCAAGAGACCCAGTACTTC. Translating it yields CASSQTGTYQETQYF.

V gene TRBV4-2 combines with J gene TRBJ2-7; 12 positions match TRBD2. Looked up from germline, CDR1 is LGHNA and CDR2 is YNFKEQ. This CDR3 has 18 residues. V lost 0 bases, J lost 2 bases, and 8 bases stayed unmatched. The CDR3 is CASSQEVTSGGTPYEQYF. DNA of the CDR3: TGTGCCAGCAGCCAAGAGGTAACTAGCGGGGGGACTCCCTACGAGCAGTACTTC.

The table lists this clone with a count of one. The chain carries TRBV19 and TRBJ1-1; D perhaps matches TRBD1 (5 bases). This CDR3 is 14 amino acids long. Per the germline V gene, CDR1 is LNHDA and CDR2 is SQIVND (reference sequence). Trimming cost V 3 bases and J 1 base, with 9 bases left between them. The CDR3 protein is CASSIGRANTEAFF. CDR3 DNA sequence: TGTGCCAGTAGTATTGGCAGGGCGAACACTGAAGCTTTCTTT.

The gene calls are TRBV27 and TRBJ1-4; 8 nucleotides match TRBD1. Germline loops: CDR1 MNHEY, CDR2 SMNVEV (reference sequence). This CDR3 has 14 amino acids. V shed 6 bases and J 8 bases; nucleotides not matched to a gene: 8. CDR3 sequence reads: CASRDRGGGEKLFF. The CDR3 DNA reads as TGTGCCAGCAGAGACAGGGGAGGAGGCGAAAAACTGTTTTTT.

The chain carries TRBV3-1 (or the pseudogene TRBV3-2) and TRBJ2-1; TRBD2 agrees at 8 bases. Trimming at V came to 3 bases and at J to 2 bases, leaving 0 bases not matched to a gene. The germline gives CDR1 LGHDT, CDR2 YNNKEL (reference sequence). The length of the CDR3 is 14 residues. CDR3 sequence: CASSHGGAYNEQFF. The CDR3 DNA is TGTGCCAGCAGCCACGGGGGGGCCTACAATGAGCAGTTCTTC.

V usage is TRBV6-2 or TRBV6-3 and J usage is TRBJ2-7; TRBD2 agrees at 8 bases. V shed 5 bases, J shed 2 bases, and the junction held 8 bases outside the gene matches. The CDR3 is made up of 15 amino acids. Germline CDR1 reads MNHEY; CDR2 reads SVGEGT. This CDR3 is CASSKSSGSTYEQYV. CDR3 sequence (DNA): TGTGCCAGCAGTAAATCCAGCGGGAGCACCTACGAGCAGTACGTC.

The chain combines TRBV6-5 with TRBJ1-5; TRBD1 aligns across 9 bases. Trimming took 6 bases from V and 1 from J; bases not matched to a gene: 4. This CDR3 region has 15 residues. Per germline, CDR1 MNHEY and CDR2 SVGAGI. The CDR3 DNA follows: TGTGCCAGCAGACGACAGGGGGGAAGCAATCAGCCCCAGCATTTT. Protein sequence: CASRRQGGSNQPQHF.

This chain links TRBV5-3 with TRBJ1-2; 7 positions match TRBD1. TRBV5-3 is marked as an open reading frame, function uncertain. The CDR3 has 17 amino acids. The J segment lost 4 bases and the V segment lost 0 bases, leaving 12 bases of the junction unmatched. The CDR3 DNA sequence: TGTGCCAGAAGCTTGGAGGGCGACAGGGATCTACTCTATGGCTACACCTTC. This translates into CARSLEGDRDLLYGYTF.

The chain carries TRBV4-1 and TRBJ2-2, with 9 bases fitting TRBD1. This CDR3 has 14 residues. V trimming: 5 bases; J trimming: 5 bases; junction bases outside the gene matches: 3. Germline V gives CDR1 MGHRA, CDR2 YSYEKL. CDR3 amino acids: CASSRDRATGELFF. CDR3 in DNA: TGCGCCAGCAGCAGGGACAGGGCGACCGGGGAGCTGTTTTTT.

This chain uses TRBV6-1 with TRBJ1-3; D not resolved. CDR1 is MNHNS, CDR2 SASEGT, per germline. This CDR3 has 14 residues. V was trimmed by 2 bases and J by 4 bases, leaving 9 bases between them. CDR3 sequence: CASSERRVGNTIYF. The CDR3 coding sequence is TGTGCCAGCAGTGAACGCCGGGTGGGAAACACCATATATTTT.

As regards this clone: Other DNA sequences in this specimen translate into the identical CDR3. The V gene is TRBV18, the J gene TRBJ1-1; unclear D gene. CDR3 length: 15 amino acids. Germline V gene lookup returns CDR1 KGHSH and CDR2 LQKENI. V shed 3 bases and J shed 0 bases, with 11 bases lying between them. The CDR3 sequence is CASSPPGIMNTEAFF. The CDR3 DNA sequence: TGTGCCAGCTCACCCCCCGGGATTATGAACACTGAAGCTTTCTTT.

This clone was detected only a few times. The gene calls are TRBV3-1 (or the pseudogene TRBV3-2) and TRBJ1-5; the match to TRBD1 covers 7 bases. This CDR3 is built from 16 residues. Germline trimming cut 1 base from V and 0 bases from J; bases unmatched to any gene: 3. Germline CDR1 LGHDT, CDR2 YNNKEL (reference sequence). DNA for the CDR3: TGTGCCAGCAGCCAAGGACAGGGCCTTAGCAATCAGCCCCAGCATTTT. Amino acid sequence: CASSQGQGLSNQPQHF.

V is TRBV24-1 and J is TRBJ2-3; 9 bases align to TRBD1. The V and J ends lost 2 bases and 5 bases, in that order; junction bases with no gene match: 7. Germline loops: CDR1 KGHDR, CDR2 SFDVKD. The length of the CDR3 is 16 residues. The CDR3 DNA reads TGTGCCACCAGTGATTCCGGGACAGGGAGGATAGATACGCAGTATTTT. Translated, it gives CATSDSGTGRIDTQYF.